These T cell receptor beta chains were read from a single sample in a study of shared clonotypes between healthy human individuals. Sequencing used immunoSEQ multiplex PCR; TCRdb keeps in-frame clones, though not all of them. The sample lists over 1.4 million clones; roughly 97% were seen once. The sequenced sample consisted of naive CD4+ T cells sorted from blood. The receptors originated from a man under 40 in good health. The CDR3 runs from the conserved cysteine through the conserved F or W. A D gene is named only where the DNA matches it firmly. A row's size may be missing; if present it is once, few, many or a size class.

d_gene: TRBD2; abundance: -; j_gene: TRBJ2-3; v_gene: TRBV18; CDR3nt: TGTGCCAGCTCAAACGTAGCGGGAATTGGCGATACGCAGTATTTT; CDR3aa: CASSNVAGIGDTQYF
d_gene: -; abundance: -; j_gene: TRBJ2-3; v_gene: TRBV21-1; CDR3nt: TGTGCCAGCAGCCGCGGGGGGGAATGGGGAGATACGCAGTATTTT; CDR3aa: CASSRGGEWGDTQYF
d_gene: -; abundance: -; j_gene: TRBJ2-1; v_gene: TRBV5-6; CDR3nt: TGTGCCAGCAGTTTACAGGGTTACTACAATGAGCAGTTCTTC; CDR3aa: CASSLQGYYNEQFF
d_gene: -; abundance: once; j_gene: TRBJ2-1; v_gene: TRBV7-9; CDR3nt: TGTGCCAGCAGCTGGGGAAACATAAGAAAGGACAATGAGCAGTTCTTC; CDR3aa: CASSWGNIRKDNEQFF
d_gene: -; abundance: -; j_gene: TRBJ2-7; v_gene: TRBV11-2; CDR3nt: TGTGCCAGCAGCTTCTCACATAGGAATTACTACGAGCAGTACTTC; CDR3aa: CASSFSHRNYYEQYF
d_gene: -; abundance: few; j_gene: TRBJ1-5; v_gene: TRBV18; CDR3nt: TGTGCCAGCTCACCGGGTAGCAATCAGCCCCAGCATTTT; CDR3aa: CASSPGSNQPQHF
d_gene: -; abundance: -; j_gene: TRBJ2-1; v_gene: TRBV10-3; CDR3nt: TGTGCCATCAGCGGGGCTTTGGGCAATGAGCAGTTCTTC; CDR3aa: CAISGALGNEQFF
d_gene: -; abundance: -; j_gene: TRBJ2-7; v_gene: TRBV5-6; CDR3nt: TGTGCCAGCAGCTTGGCCGGGGTTAGCCTTTACGAGCAGTACTTC; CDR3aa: CASSLAGVSLYEQYF
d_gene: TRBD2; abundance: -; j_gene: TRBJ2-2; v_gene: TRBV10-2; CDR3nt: TGCGCCAGCAGTGAGTCGGGTCGTGGGAGGGCCGGACCCGGGGAGCTGTTTTTT; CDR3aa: CASSESGRGRAGPGELFF
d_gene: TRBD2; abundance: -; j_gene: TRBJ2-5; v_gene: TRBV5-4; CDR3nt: TGTGCCAGCAGTTTGTCTAGCGGGATACAAGAGACCCAGTACTTC; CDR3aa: CASSLSSGIQETQYF
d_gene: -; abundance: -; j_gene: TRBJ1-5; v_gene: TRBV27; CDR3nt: TGTGCCAGCAGTTTCAGGCCCTATAATCAACCCCAGCATTTT; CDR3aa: CASSFRPYNQPQHF
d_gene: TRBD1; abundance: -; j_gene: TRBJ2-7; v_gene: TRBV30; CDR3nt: TGTGCCTGGACGGACAGGGATGGCGAGCAGTACTTC; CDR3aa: CAWTDRDGEQYF
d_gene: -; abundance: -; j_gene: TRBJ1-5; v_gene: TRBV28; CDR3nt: TGTGCCAGCAGATTACAGGGTTTGAGCAATCAGCCCCAGCATTTT; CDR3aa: CASRLQGLSNQPQHF
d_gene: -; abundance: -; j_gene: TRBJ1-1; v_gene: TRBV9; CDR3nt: TGTGCCAGCAGTTCCCTGCCGGACACTGAAGCTTTCTTT; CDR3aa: CASSSLPDTEAFF
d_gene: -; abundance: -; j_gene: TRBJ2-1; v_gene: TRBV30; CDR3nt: TGTGCCTGGAGTGCACAGGGCGGCGGCGATGAGCAGTTCTTC; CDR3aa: CAWSAQGGGDEQFF
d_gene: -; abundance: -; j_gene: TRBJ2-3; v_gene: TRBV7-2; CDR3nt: TGTGCCAGCAGCCCCCCGGGCGCAGATACGCAGTATTTT; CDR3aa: CASSPPGADTQYF
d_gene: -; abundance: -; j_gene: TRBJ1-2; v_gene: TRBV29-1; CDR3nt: TGCAGCGTTGACAGCGCTGGCTACACCTTC; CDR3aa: CSVDSAGYTF
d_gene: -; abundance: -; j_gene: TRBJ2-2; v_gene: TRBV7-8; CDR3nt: TGTGCCAGCAGCTTAAAAAGGGACTCTCCATCCGGGGAGCTGTTTTTT; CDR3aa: CASSLKRDSPSGELFF
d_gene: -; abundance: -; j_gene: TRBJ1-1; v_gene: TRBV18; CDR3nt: TGTGCCAGCTCACCCACCTGGATAACGACCGAAGCTTTCTTT; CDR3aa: CASSPTWITTEAFF
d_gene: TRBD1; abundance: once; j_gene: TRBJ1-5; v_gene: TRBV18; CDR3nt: TGTGCCAGCTCACAAGATCCGGGACAGGGTCTTACGGCCCAGCATTTT; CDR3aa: CASSQDPGQGLTAQHF
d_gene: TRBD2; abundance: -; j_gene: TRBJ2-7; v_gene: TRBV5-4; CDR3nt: TGTGCCAGCAGCTTGTGGCTAGCGGGAGGCGAGCAGTACTTC; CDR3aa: CASSLWLAGGEQYF
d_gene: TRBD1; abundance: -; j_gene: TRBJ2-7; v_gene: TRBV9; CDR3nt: TGTGCCAGCAGCGTCGGACAGGGGGCACACGAGCAGTACTTC; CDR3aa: CASSVGQGAHEQYF
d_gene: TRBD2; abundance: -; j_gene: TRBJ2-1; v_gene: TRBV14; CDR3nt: TGTGCCAGCAGCCCTGAGCTAGCGGGAGTCATATATGAGCAGTTCTTC; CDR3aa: CASSPELAGVIYEQFF
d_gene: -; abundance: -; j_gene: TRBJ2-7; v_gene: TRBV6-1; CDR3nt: TGTGCCAGCAGTGAGTCTAGAGCCCCCTACGAGCAGTACTTC; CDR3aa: CASSESRAPYEQYF
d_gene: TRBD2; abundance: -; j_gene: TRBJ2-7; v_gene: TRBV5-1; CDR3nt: TGCGCCAGCAGCTCGACCGGGAGGTACGAGCAGTACTTC; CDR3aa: CASSSTGRYEQYF
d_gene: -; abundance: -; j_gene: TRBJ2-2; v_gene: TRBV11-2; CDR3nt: TGTGCCAGCAGTCAAAACGCGTGGGGAATCTACGGGGAGCTGTTTTTT; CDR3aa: CASSQNAWGIYGELFF
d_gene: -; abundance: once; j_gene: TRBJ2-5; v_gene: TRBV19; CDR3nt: TGTGCCAGTACCGGGGGCAGGGCCGGGACCCAGTACTTC; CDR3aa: CASTGGRAGTQYF
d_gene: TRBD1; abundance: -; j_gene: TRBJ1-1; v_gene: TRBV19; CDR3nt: TGTGCCAGTTTTAGACAGGGGGCGCCGATCGGTTGG; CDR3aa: CASFRQGAPIGW
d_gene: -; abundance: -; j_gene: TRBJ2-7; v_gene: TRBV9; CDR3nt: TGTGCCAGCAGCGTAGAGGTGGGTAGCTCCTACGAGCAGTACTTC; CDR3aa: CASSVEVGSSYEQYF
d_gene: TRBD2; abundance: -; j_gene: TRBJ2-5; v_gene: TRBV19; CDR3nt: TGTGCCAGTAGTATGACTAGCGGGAACCAAGAGACCCAGTACTTC; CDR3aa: CASSMTSGNQETQYF
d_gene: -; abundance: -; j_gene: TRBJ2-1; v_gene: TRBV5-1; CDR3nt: TGCGCCAGCAGCTTGGGACAAAGAAAAAATGAGCAGTTCTTC; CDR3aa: CASSLGQRKNEQFF
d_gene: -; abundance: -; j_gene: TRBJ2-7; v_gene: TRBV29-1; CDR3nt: TGCAGCGTGGATTACGGGGGAACCTACGAGCAGTACTTC; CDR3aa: CSVDYGGTYEQYF
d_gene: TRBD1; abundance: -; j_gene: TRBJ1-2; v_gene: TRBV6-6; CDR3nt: TGTGCCAGCACTCCCGGGACAGGGGAGGGCTACACCTTC; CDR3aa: CASTPGTGEGYTF
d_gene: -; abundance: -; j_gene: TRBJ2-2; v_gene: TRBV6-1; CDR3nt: TGTGCCAGCAGTGAACCCCGAGTTTACACCGGGGAGCTGTTTTTT; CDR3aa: CASSEPRVYTGELFF
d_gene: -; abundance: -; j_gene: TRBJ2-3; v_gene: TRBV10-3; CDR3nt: TGTGCCATCAGTGAGGTAGCCACAGATACGCAGTATTTT; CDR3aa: CAISEVATDTQYF
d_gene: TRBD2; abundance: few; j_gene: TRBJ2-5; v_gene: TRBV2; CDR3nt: TGTGCCAGCAGTGAACGGGGGGCCCAGTACTTC; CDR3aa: CASSERGAQYF
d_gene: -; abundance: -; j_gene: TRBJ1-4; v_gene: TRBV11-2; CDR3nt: TGTGCCAGCAGCTACCGGGACCTGGCCTCACTTAATGAAAAACTGTTTTTT; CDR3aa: CASSYRDLASLNEKLFF
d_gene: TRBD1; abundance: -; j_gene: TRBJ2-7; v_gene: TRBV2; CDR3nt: TGTGCCAGCAGACCGGGACAGGCCTACGAGCAGTACTTC; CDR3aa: CASRPGQAYEQYF
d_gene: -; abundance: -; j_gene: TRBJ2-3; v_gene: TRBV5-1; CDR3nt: TGCGCCAGCAGCTTGGCCGTTCAAACGGGAGAGAGCACAGATACGCAGTATTTT; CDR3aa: CASSLAVQTGESTDTQYF
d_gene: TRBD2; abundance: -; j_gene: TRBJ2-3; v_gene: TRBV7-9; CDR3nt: TGTGCCAGCAGCTCGTGGACTAGCGGGAGTAATACGCAGTATTTT; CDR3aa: CASSSWTSGSNTQYF
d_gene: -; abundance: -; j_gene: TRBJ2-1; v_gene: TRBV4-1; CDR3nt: TGCGCCAGCAGCAGGGGCCCGCACAATGAGCAGTTCTTC; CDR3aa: CASSRGPHNEQFF
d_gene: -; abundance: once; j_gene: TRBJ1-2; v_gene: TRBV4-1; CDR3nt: TGCGCCAGCAGCCAACCCCAATCCAAGGCCTATGGCTACACCTTC; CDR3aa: CASSQPQSKAYGYTF
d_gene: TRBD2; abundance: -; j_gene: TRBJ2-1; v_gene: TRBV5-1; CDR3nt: TGCGCCAGCAGCCCCGGGACTAGTCATGAGCAGTTCTTC; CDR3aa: CASSPGTSHEQFF
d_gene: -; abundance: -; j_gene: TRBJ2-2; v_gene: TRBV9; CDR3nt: TGTGCCAGCAGCGGCCAGGTCGGGGAGCTGTTTTTT; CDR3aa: CASSGQVGELFF
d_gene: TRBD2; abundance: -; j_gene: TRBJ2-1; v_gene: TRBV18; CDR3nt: TGTGCCAGCTCACCACGCGTAGCGGGGGAGGTTGGTGAGCAGTTCTTC; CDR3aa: CASSPRVAGEVGEQFF
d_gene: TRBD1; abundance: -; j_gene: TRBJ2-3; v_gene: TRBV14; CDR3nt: TGTGCCAGCAGCTCCGGGACAGGGGGCATGGATACGCAGTATTTT; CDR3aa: CASSSGTGGMDTQYF
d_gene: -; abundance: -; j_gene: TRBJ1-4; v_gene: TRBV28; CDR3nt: TGTGCCAGTGAGGGGCCTAATGAAAAACTGTTTTTT; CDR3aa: CASEGPNEKLFF